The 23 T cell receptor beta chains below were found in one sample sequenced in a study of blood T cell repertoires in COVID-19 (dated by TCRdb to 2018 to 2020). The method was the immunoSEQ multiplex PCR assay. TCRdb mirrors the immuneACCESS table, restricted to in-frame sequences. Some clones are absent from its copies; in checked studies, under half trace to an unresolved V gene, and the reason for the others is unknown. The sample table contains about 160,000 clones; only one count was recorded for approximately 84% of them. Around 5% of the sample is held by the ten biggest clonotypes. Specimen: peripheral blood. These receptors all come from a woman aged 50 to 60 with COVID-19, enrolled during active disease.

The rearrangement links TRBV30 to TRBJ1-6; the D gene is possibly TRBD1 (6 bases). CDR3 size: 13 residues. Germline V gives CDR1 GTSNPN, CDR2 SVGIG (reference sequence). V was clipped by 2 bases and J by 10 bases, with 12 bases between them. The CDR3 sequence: CAWSQQGRSPLHF. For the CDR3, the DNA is TGTGCCTGGAGTCAGCAGGGGCGCTCACCCCTCCACTTT. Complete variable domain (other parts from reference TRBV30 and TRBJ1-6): SQTIHQWPATLVQPVGSPLSLECTVEGTSNPNLYWYRQAAGRGLQLLFYSVGIGQISSEVPQNLSASRPQDRQFILSSKKLLLSDSGFYLCAWSQQGRSPLHFGNGTRLTVT.

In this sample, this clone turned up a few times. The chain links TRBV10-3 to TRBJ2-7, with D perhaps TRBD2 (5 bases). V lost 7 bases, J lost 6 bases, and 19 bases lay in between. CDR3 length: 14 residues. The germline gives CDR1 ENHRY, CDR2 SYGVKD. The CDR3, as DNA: TGTGCCATCACCCCGCGGACTGACTCCGGCGAGCAGTACTTC. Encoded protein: CAITPRTDSGEQYF.

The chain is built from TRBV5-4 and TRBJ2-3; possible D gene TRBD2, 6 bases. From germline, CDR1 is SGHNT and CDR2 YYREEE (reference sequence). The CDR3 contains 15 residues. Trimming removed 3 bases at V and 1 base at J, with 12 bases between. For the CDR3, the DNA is TGTGCCAGCAGCTCGGCGGGGCAGGGCACAGATACGCAGTATTTT. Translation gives CASSSAGQGTDTQYF.

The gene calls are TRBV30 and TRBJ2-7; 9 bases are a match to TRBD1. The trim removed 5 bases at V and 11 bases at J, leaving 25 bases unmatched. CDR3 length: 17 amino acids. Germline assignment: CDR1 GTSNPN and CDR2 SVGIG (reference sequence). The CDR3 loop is CAWSKDPGQGFSELEYF. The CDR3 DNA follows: TGTGCCTGGTCAAAAGATCCGGGACAGGGTTTTTCTGAGCTTGAGTACTTC.

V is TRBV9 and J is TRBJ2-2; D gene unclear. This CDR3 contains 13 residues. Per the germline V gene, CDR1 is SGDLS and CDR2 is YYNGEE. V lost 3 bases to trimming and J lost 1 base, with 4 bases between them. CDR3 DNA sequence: TGTGCCAGCAGCGGCGAGAACACCGGGGAGCTGTTTTTT. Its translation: CASSGENTGELFF.

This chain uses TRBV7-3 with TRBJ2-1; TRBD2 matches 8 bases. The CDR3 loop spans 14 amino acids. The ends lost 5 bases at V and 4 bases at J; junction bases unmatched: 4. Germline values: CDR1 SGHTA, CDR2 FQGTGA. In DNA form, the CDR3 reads TGTGCCAGCAGCGTAAGCGGGGGATACAATGAGCAGTTCTTC. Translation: CASSVSGGYNEQFF.

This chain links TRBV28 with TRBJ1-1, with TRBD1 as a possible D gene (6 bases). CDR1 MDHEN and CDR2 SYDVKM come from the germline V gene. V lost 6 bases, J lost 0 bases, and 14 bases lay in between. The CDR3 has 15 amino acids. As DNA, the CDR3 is TGTGCCAGCAGCTTAACACAGGGCATGAACACTGAAGCTTTCTTT. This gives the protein CASSLTQGMNTEAFF.

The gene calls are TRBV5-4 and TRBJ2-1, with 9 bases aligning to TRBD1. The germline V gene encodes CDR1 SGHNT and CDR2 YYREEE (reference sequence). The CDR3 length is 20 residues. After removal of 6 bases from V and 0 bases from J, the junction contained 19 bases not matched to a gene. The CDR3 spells CASNKGPGQGSSLSYNEQFF. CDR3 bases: TGTGCCAGCAACAAAGGGCCAGGACAGGGGAGCTCCCTCTCCTACAATGAGCAGTTCTTC.

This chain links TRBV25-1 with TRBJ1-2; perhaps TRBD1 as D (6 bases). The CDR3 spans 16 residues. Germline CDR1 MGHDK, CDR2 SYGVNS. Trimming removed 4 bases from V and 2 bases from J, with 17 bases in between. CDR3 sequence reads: CASSATGTSSNYGYTF. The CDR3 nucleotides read TGTGCCAGCAGTGCGACCGGGACATCCTCAAACTATGGCTACACCTTC.

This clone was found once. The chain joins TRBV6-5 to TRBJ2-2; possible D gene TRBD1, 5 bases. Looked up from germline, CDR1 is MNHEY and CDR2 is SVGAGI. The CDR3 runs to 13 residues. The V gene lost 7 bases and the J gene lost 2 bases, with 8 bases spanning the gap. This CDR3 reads CASIRVNTGELFF. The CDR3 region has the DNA TGTGCCAGCATCAGGGTCAACACCGGGGAGCTGTTTTTT.

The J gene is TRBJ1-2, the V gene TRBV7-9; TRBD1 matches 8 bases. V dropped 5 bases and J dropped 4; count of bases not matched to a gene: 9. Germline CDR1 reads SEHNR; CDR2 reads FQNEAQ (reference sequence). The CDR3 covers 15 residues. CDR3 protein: CASSAQTGVGYGYTF. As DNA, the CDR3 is TGTGCCAGCAGCGCCCAGACAGGGGTCGGCTATGGCTACACCTTC.

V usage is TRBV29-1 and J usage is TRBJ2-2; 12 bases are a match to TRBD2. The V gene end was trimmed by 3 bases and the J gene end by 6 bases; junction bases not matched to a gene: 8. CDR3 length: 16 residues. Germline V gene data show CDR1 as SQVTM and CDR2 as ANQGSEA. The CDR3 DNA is TGCAGCGTTGAGACTAGCGGGGGAATCAGGGCCGGGGAGCTGTTTTTT. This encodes CSVETSGGIRAGELFF.

CDR3 DNA sequence: TGTGCCAGCAGCTTAACGACAGGGTGTTGGTGCAATCAGCCCCAGCATTTT. It yields the protein CASSLTTGCWCNQPQHF. The chain employs TRBV11-3 and TRBJ1-5; 7 bases align to TRBD1. CDR3 size: 17 residues. Germline V CDR1 and CDR2: SGHNT, YENEEA. Trimming took 2 bases from V and 2 from J; bases not matched to a gene: 9.

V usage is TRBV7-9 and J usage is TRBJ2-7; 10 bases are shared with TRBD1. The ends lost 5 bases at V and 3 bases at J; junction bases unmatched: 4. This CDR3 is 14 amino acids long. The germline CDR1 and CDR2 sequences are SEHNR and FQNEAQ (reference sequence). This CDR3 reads CASSPRTGGYEQYF. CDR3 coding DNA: TGTGCCAGCAGCCCTCGGACAGGGGGCTACGAGCAGTACTTC.

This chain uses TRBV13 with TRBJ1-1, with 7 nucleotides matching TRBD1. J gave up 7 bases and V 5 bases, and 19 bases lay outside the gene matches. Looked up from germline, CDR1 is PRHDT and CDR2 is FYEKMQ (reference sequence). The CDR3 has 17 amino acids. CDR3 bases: TGTGCCAGCAGCACAAGAAAGGGGGCGCGGTTTGACGGTGAAGCTTTCTTT. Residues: CASSTRKGARFDGEAFF.

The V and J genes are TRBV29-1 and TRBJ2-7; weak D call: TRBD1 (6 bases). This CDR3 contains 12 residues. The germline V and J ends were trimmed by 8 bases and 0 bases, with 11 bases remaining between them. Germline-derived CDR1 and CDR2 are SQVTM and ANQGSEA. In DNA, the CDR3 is TGCAGCATCCGGGACATCTCCTACGAGCAGTACTTC. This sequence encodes CSIRDISYEQYF.

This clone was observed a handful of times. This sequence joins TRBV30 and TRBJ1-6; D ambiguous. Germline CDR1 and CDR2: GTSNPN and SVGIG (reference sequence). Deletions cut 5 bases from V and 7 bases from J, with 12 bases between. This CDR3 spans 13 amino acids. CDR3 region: CAWRGHPNSPLHF. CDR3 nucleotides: TGTGCCTGGCGTGGGCATCCGAATTCACCCCTCCACTTT.

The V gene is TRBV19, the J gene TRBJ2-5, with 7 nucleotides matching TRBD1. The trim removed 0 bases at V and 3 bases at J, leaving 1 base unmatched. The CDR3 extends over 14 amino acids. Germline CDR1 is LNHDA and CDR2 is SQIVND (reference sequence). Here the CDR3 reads CASSIDGTEETQYF. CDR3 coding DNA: TGTGCCAGTAGTATAGATGGGACAGAAGAGACCCAGTACTTC.

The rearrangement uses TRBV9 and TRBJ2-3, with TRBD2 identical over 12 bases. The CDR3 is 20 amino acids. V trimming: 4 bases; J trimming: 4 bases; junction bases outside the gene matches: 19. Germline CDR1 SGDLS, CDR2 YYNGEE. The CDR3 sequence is CASSPGLAGRGGQSADTQYF. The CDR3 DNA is TGTGCCAGCAGCCCTGGACTAGCGGGGAGGGGGGGCCAGTCTGCAGATACGCAGTATTTT. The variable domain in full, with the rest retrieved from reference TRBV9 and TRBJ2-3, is DSGVTQTPKHLITATGQRVTLRCSPRSGDLSVYWYQQSLDQGLQFLIQYYNGEERAKGNILERFSAQQFPDLHSELNLSSLELGDSALYFCASSPGLAGRGGQSADTQYFGPGTRLTVL.

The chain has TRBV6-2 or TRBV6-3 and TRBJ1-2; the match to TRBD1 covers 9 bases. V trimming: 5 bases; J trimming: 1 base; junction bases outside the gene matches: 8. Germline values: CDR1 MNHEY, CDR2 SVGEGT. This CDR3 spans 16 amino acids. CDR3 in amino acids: CASSPDRGHINYGYTF. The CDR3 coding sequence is TGTGCCAGCAGTCCGGACAGGGGCCATATTAACTATGGCTACACCTTC.

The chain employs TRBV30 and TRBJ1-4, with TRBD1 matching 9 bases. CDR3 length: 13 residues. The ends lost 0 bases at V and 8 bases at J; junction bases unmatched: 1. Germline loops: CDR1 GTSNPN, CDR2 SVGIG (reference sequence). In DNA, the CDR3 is TGTGCCTGGAGTGTGACAGGGGGGGAAAAACTGTTTTTT. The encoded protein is CAWSVTGGEKLFF. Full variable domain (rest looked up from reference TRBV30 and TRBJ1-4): SQTIHQWPATLVQPVGSPLSLECTVEGTSNPNLYWYRQAAGRGLQLLFYSVGIGQISSEVPQNLSASRPQDRQFILSSKKLLLSDSGFYLCAWSVTGGEKLFFGSGTQLSVL.

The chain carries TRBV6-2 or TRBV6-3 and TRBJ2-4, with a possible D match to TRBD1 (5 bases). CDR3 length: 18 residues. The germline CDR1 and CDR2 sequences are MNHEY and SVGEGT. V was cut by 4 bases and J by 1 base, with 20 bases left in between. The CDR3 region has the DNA TGTGCCAGCAGTTCCCTCGATGGGGCGGTTTGGGCCAAAAACATTCAGTACTTC. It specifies CASSSLDGAVWAKNIQYF.

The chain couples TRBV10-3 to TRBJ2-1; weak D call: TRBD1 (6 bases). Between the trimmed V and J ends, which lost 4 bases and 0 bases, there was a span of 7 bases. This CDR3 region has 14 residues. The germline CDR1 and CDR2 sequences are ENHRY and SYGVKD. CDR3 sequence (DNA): TGTGCCATCAGTGCAGGGGACTCCTACAATGAGCAGTTCTTC. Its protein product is CAISAGDSYNEQFF.